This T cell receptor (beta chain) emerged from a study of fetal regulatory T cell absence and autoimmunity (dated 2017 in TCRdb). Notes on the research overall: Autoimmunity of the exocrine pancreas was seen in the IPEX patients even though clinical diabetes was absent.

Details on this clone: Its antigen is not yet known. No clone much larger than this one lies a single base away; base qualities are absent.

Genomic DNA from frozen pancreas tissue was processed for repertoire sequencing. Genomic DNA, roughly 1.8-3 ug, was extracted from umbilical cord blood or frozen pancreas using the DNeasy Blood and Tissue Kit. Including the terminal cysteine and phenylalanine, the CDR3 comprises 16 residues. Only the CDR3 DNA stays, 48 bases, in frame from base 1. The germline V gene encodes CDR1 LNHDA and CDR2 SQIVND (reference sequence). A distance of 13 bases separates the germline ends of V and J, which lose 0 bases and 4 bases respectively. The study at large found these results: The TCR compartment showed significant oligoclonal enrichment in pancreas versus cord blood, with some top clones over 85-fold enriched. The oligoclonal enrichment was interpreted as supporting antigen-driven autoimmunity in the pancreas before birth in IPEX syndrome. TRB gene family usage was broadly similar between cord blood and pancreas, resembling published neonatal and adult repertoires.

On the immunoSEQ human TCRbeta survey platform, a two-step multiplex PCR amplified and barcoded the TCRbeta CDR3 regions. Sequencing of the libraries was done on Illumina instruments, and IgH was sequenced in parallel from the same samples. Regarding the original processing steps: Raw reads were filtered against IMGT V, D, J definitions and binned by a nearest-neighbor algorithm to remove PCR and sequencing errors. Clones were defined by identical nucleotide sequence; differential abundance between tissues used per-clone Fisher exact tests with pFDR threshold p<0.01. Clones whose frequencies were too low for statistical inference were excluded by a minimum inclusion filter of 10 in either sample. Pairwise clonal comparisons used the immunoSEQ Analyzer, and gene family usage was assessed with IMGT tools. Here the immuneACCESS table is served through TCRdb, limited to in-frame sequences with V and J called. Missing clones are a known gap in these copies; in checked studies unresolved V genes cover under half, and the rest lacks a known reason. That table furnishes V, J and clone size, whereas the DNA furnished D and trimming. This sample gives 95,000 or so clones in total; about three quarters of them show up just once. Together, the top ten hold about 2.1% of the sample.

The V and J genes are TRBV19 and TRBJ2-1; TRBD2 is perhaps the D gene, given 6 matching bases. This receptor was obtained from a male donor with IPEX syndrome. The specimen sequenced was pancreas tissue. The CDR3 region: CASSIETRERYNEQFF. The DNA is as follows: TGTGCCAGTAGTATAGAAACACGGGAGAGGTACAATGAGCAGTTCTTC.